This entry lists 24 T cell receptor beta chains sequenced from one sample in a study of T cells in Graves' hyperthyroidism and ophthalmopathy. RNA transcripts yielded amplified TCR beta CDR3 regions. Primed by the HTBI set, a first-round RT-PCR was run on the TCR CDR3. TCRdb redid the calling of the multiplex PCR reads with MiXCR, one entry per CDR3 protein. This table holds roughly 500,000 distinct CDR3 sequences, roughly 25% found once. Sequencing was done on a sample of blood. These receptors all stem from a woman aged 30 to 39 with Graves' ophthalmopathy.

The rearrangement joins TRBV12-3 or TRBV12-4 to TRBJ2-5, with 10 bases aligning to TRBD1. The J segment lost 5 bases and the V segment lost 6 bases, leaving 12 bases of the junction unmatched. The CDR3 spans 16 residues. The DNA of the CDR3 is TGTGCCAGCAGAGCCATCTCCGGGACAGGGGTGGAGACCCAGTACTTC. Translated: CASRAISGTGVETQYF.

The J gene is TRBJ1-5, the V gene TRBV12-3 or TRBV12-4; the D gene is possibly TRBD1 (6 bases). V lost 3 bases to trimming and J lost 7 bases, with 16 bases between them. The CDR3 runs 15 residues. CDR3 nucleotide sequence: TGTGCCAGCAGTTTTGGGGGGGGCCAGAGACAGCCCCAGCATTTT. Its protein product is CASSFGGGQRQPQHF.

This clonotype was detected ten times or more. This chain uses TRBV7-2 with TRBJ1-3, with D uncertain. The CDR3 loop spans 18 amino acids. Germline values: CDR1 SGHTA, CDR2 FQGNSA. The V end was cut by 1 base, the J end by 5 bases, with 21 bases between. This CDR3 is CASSLGRSAGDTRNTIYF. The CDR3 DNA reads as TGTGCCAGCAGCTTAGGGAGGTCGGCAGGAGACACTCGAAACACCATATATTTT. The whole variable domain, filled in from reference TRBV7-2 and TRBJ1-3, reads GAGVSQSPSNKVTEKGKDVELRCDPISGHTALYWYRQSLGQGLEFLIYFQGNSAPDKSGLPSDRFSAERTGGSVSTLTIQRTQQEDSAVYLCASSLGRSAGDTRNTIYFGEGSWLTVV.

A few counts support this clonotype. The chain is built from TRBV6-1 and TRBJ1-2; 7 positions match TRBD1. The CDR3 consists of 13 residues. J lost 6 bases, V lost 11 bases, and 12 bases had no gene match. The V gene's germline CDR1 is MNHNS and CDR2 SASEGT. The CDR3 DNA follows: TGTGCCGGCGAGCCTGACAGGGAGAATGGCTACACCTTC. The encoded protein is CAGEPDRENGYTF.

The genes are TRBV14 and TRBJ2-5; no clear D gene. The CDR3 totals 15 residues. Germline V lookup: CDR1 SGHDN, CDR2 FVKESK. V gave up 0 bases and J gave up 1 base, with 9 bases separating them. CDR3 residues: CASSQEGNSQETQYF. Written as DNA, the CDR3 is TGTGCCAGCAGCCAAGAGGGAAACAGCCAAGAGACCCAGTACTTC. Full variable domain (rest looked up from reference TRBV14 and TRBJ2-5): EAGVTQFPSHSVIEKGQTVTLRCDPISGHDNLYWYRRVMGKEIKFLLHFVKESKQDESGMPNNRFLAERTGGTYSTLKVQPAELEDSGVYFCASSQEGNSQETQYFGPGTRLLVL.

The V and J genes are TRBV6-1 and TRBJ2-5; TRBD1 is a possible D gene (5 bases). The V end lost 5 bases, the J end lost 4 bases, and 17 bases lay between the germline ends. Germline V gene lookup returns CDR1 MNHNS and CDR2 SASEGT. This CDR3 comprises 15 residues. CDR3 sequence reads: CASSPSHLRGETQYF. CDR3 bases: TGTGCCAGCAGTCCCTCCCACCTAAGGGGAGAGACCCAGTACTTC.

The chain combines TRBV27 with TRBJ2-5; 10 bases fit TRBD2. Per germline, CDR1 MNHEY and CDR2 SMNVEV (reference sequence). Trimming took 6 bases from V and 5 from J; bases not matched to a gene: 6. The CDR3 is 14 residues long. The CDR3 loop is CASRLAGTVETQYF. The CDR3 DNA is TGTGCCAGCAGACTAGCGGGGACGGTGGAGACCCAGTACTTC.

This clonotype was counted only a few times. V gene TRBV12-3 or TRBV12-4 combines with J gene TRBJ1-1; no firm D call. V shed 2 bases and J shed 11 bases, with 18 bases lying between them. CDR3 length: 14 amino acids. Here the CDR3 DNA reads TGTGCCAGCAGTTTATCAATATCGGGAAATTCGGCTTTCTTT. This sequence encodes CASSLSISGNSAFF.

This clonotype appeared a few times. This chain connects TRBV6-2 or TRBV6-3 to TRBJ2-7; 12 bases are a match to TRBD2. CDR1 MNHEY and CDR2 SVGEGT come from the germline V gene. Germline trimming cut 8 bases from V and 4 bases from J; bases unmatched to any gene: 6. There are 14 residues in the CDR3. The CDR3: CASVPGTSGYEQYF. The CDR3 region has the DNA TGTGCCAGCGTCCCCGGGACTAGCGGGTACGAGCAGTACTTC.

This clonotype was detected ten times or more. The chain uses TRBV11-2 and TRBJ1-3, with D perhaps matching TRBD1 (5 bases). From germline, CDR1 is SGHAT and CDR2 FQNNGV. CDR3 length: 16 amino acids. Trimming stripped 5 bases from V and 0 bases from J, with 14 bases between. CDR3 loop: CASSLSGGRSGNTIYF. The CDR3 coding sequence is TGTGCCAGCAGCCTCTCGGGGGGACGCTCTGGAAACACCATATATTTT.

V gene TRBV20-1 combines with J gene TRBJ1-2; D not certain. V was trimmed by 3 bases and J by 4 bases, leaving 12 bases between them. The CDR3 covers 13 residues. CDR1 and CDR2 from the germline V gene are DFQATT and SNEGSKA (reference sequence). Written as DNA, the CDR3 is TGCAGTGCTAGTATTCCCTTGGCCTATGGCTACACCTTC. As protein: CSASIPLAYGYTF.

A few counts support this clonotype. The rearrangement uses TRBV3-1 and TRBJ2-7, with 9 bases fitting TRBD1. This CDR3 contains 16 residues. J lost 5 bases, V lost 3 bases, and 11 bases had no gene match. CDR1 is LGHDT and CDR2 is YNNKEL in the germline V gene (reference sequence). The CDR3 loop is CASSHLAGTGLNEQYF. The CDR3 DNA follows: TGTGCCAGCAGCCATCTGGCCGGGACAGGGTTGAACGAGCAGTACTTC.

This clonotype appeared many times. The rearrangement joins TRBV27 to TRBJ1-2; D remains unclear. This CDR3 region has 15 residues. V shed 1 base and J shed 3 bases, with 12 bases lying between them. Germline V gives CDR1 MNHEY, CDR2 SMNVEV (reference sequence). DNA for the CDR3: TGTGCCAGCAGTTTATTGGTCGGCAGCCACTATGGCTACACCTTC. This gives the protein CASSLLVGSHYGYTF.

This clonotype was detected many times. The chain is built from TRBV12-3 or TRBV12-4 and TRBJ1-2; 9 bases fit TRBD1. V was pared by 7 bases and J by 8 bases, with 8 bases of the junction left unmatched. The CDR3 has 13 amino acids. As DNA, the CDR3 is TGTGCCAGCAACAACCGGGACAGGGCGGGCTACACCTTC. This translates into CASNNRDRAGYTF.

To note about this clonotype: Given a much more abundant clone one base away, this may be a read error. V gene TRBV6-1 combines with J gene TRBJ1-1; unclear D gene. Trimming pared 3 bases from V and 0 bases from J, leaving 5 bases between. CDR3 length: 13 amino acids. Looked up from germline, CDR1 is MNHNS and CDR2 is SASEGT. For the CDR3, the DNA is TGTGCCAGCAGTGAGGCACTGAACACTGAAGCTTTCTTT. It specifies CASSEALNTEAFF.

This clonotype appeared many times. This chain joins TRBV4-3 and TRBJ2-5, with 13 positions matching TRBD2. This CDR3 is built from 16 residues. Looked up from germline, CDR1 is LGHNA and CDR2 is YSLEER. V was pared by 4 bases and J by 0 bases, with 2 bases of the junction left unmatched. CDR3 sequence reads: CASSLGLAGNQETQYF. CDR3 coding DNA: TGCGCCAGCAGCCTGGGACTAGCGGGAAACCAAGAGACCCAGTACTTC.

This clonotype was seen repeatedly, ten times or more. The chain joins TRBV29-1 to TRBJ2-7, with D maybe TRBD1 (5 bases). The V gene lost 3 bases and the J gene lost 4 bases, with 7 bases spanning the gap. This CDR3 region has 11 residues. Germline lookup yields CDR1 SQVTM and CDR2 ANQGSEA. The CDR3 protein is CSVEDTYEQYF. CDR3 in DNA: TGCAGCGTTGAGGACACTTACGAGCAGTACTTC.

This clonotype has just a few counts. CDR3 in DNA: TGTGCCAGCAGTGAAGCTCGGCAGAGCCACTATGGCTACACCTTC. Encoded protein: CASSEARQSHYGYTF. The chain employs TRBV6-1 and TRBJ1-2; no clear D gene. The CDR3 totals 15 residues. Trimming removed 0 bases from V and 3 bases from J, with 11 bases in between. CDR1 is MNHNS, CDR2 SASEGT, per germline.

This clonotype was seen more than once but under ten times. The rearrangement links TRBV6-1 to TRBJ1-2; D not resolved. The length of the CDR3 is 13 residues. Trimming pared 7 bases from V and 0 bases from J, leaving 9 bases between. Per the germline V gene, CDR1 is MNHNS and CDR2 is SASEGT. The CDR3 reads CASTAAANYGYTF. CDR3 nucleotide sequence: TGTGCCAGCACTGCGGCAGCTAACTATGGCTACACCTTC.

The genes are TRBV12-3 or TRBV12-4 and TRBJ2-7; 8 bases align to TRBD1. This CDR3 has 14 amino acids. After removal of 7 bases from V and 8 bases from J, the junction contained 13 bases not matched to a gene. CDR3 residues: CASTTGQGEGKQYF. The CDR3 DNA reads as TGTGCCAGCACTACCGGACAGGGCGAGGGGAAGCAGTACTTC.

In its sample, this clonotype was seen many times. V gene TRBV5-4 combines with J gene TRBJ2-7; D is possibly TRBD2 (6 bases). Trimming pared 1 base from V and 3 bases from J, leaving 8 bases between. The germline gives CDR1 SGHNT, CDR2 YYREEE (reference sequence). The CDR3 runs to 13 residues. The CDR3 DNA follows: TGTGCCAGCAGCTTGTGGGGGGACTACGAGCAGTACTTC. Residues: CASSLWGDYEQYF.

This clonotype was recorded at least ten times. The V gene is TRBV5-1, the J gene TRBJ2-5; D is undetermined. Trimming stripped 1 base from V and 2 bases from J, with 9 bases between. The CDR3 loop spans 14 amino acids. Per germline, CDR1 SGHRS and CDR2 YFSETQ. CDR3 residues: CASSLKDGQETQYF. CDR3 DNA: TGCGCCAGCAGCTTGAAGGACGGACAAGAGACCCAGTACTTC.

As regards this clonotype: A much larger clone differs from this one at a single base, so this may be a read error. The chain is built from TRBV28 and TRBJ1-5; D unclear. Germline V lookup: CDR1 MDHEN, CDR2 SYDVKM. The CDR3 has 14 amino acids. The CDR3 bases are TGTGCCAGCCAAAGAACTCCATTCAATCAGCCCCAGCAGTTT. It translates to CASQRTPFNQPQQF.

CDR3 sequence: CSAAKDSPLHF. The DNA for the CDR3 is TGCAGTGCAGCCAAGGACTCACCCCTCCACTTT. This rearrangement joins TRBV20-1 to TRBJ1-6; no firm D call. V was cut by 6 bases and J by 10 bases, with 10 bases left in between. This CDR3 spans 11 amino acids. Germline V gene sequence: CDR1 DFQATT, CDR2 SNEGSKA (reference sequence).